This passage covers 3 T cell receptor beta chains from one sample sequenced in a study of shared clonotypes between healthy human individuals. The data were produced by immunoSEQ multiplex PCR, yet TCRdb's version contains in-frame clones alone and is incomplete. Counted here are 2 million to 2.5 million clones, around 95% occurring once; the ten biggest clones make up around 0.13%. Sequenced sample: naive CD4+ T cells sorted from blood. Subset meaning: CD45RA+ positively selected. Receptors originate from a man younger than 35 in good health.

The rearrangement links TRBV9 to TRBJ1-3; D not certain. This CDR3 has 14 amino acids. Trimming stripped 4 bases from V and 0 bases from J, with 8 bases between. Germline CDR1 SGDLS, CDR2 YYNGEE. CDR3 in amino acids: CASSRLSSGNTIYF. The CDR3 coding sequence is TGTGCCAGCAGCAGGCTTAGCTCTGGAAACACCATATATTTT.

The chain couples TRBV12-5 to TRBJ2-5, with D possibly called TRBD1 or TRBD2 (5 bases each). The germline V and J ends were trimmed by 7 bases and 2 bases, with 11 bases remaining between them. The CDR3 covers 13 residues. CDR1 LGHNT and CDR2 FRNRAP come from the germline V gene. This chain's CDR3 is CASVGPLQETQYF. The DNA of the CDR3 is TGTGCTAGTGTGGGACCGCTTCAAGAGACCCAGTACTTC.

Concerning this clone: Other nucleotide sequences from this sample produce the same CDR3. The genes are TRBV18 and TRBJ2-7, with TRBD2 matching 9 bases. The CDR3 spans 14 residues. The germline gives CDR1 KGHSH, CDR2 LQKENI. With 5 bases clipped from V and 4 bases from J, the junction kept 6 bases outside the gene matches. CDR3: CASSVTSGSYEQYF. The CDR3 nucleotides are TGTGCCAGCTCAGTGACTAGCGGTTCGTACGAGCAGTACTTC. Based on the CDR3 plus reference TRBV18 and TRBJ2-7, the full variable domain is NAGVMQNPRHLVRRRGQEARLRCSPMKGHSHVYWYRQLPEEGLKFMVYLQKENIIDESGMPKERFSAEFPKEGPSILRIQQVVRGDSAAYFCASSVTSGSYEQYFGPGTRLTVT.